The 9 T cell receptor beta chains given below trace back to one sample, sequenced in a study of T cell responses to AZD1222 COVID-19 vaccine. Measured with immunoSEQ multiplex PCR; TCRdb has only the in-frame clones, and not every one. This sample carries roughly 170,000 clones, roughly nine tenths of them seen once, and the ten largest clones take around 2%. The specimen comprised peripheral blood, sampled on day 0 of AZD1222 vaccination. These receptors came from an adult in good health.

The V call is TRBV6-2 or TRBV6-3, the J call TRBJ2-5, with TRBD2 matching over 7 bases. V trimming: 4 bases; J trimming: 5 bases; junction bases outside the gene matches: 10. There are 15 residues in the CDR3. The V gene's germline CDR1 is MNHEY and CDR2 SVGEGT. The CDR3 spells CASSSLAGVAETQYF. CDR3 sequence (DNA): TGTGCCAGCAGTTCCTTGGCGGGGGTCGCGGAGACCCAGTACTTC.

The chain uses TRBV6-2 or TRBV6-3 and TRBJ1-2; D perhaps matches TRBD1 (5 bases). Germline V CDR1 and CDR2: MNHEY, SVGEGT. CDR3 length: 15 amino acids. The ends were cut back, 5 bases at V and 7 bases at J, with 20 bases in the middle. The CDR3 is CASSHDNTGSSGYTF. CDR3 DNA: TGTGCCAGCAGTCACGACAACACAGGATCCTCTGGCTACACCTTC.

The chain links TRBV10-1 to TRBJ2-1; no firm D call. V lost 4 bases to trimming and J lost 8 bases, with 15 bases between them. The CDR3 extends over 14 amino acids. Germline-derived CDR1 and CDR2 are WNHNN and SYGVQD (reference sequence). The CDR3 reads CASSGVRASDEQFF. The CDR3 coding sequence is TGCGCCAGCAGTGGCGTTCGAGCGAGCGATGAGCAGTTCTTC.

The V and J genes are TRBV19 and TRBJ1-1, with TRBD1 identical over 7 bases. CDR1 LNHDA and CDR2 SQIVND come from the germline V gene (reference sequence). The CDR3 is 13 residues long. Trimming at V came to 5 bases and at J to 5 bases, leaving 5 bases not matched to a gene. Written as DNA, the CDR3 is TGTGCCAGTAGTGAGAACAGGGGAACTGAAGCTTTCTTT. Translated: CASSENRGTEAFF.

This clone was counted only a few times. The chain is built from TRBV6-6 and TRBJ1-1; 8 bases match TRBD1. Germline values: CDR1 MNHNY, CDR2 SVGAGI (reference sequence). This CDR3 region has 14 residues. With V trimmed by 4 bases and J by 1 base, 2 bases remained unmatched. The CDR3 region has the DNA TGTGCCAGCAGTTCGGGACAGGAGAACACTGAAGCTTTCTTT. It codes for CASSSGQENTEAFF.

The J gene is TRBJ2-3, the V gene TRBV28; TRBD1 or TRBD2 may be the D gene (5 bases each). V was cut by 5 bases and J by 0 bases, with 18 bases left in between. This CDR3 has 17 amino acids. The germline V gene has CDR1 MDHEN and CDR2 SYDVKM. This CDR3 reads CASSIRTGTASTDTQYF. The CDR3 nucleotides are TGTGCCAGCAGTATAAGGACCGGGACGGCTAGCACAGATACGCAGTATTTT.

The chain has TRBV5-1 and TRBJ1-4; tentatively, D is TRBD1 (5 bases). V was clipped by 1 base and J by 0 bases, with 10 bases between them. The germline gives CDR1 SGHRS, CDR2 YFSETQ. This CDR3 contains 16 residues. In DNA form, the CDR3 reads TGCGCCAGCAGCTTGATTGGGGCCGCAACTAATGAAAAACTGTTTTTT. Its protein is CASSLIGAATNEKLFF.

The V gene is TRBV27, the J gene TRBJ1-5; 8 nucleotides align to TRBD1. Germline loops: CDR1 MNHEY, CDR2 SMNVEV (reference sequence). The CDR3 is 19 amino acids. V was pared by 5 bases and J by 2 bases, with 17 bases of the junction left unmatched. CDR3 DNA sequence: TGTGCCAGCAGTCCCCATTTGAGGCAGGGGGCGCGGGGCAATCAGCCCCAGCATTTT. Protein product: CASSPHLRQGARGNQPQHF.

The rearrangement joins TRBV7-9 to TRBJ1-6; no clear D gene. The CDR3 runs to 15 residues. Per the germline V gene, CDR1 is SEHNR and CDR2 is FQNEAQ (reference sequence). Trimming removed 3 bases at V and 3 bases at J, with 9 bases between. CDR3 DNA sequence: TGTGCCAGCAGCTTGAAAAGGCTCTATAATTCACCCCTCCACTTT. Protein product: CASSLKRLYNSPLHF.